This is a list of T cell receptor beta chains from one sample in a study of OX40 agonist ivuxolimab in advanced cancers. The data were produced by immunoSEQ multiplex PCR, yet TCRdb's version contains in-frame clones alone and is incomplete. Found here are fewer than 25,000 clones, over 80% of them singletons; the top ten hold 8.5% to 10%. Here the sequenced sample was CD4+ or CD8+ T cells sorted from blood, taken in a trial of the OX40 agonist ivuxolimab. The receptors come from an adult with an advanced solid tumor such as melanoma, head and neck, liver or kidney cancer. CDR3s leave out the opening cysteine and the closing phenylalanine or tryptophan.

v_gene	j_gene	CDR3aa
TRBV29-1	TRBJ2-7	SVKMTAPSYEQY
TRBV5-1	TRBJ2-3	ASSFSLAGAGTQY
TRBV7-7	TRBJ2-3	ASSSGLATTDTQY
TRBV4-2	TRBJ1-4	ASSLGQGNEKLF
TRBV11-2	TRBJ2-7	ASSLGGRGGTYEQY
TRBV4-2	TRBJ2-7	ASSPVPIPGTGNEQY
TRBV5-4	TRBJ2-1	ASSRRGGTTYNEQF
TRBV21-1	TRBJ2-1	ASSKDSIHNEQF
TRBV7-6	TRBJ2-1	ASSLGSGANSYNEQF
TRBV11-1	TRBJ2-5	ASSRWDSQETQY
TRBV9	TRBJ1-1	ASSVSPAGGIVNTEAF
TRBV10-3	TRBJ1-1	AISSRDRTSTEAF
TRBV27	TRBJ2-7	ASSPVLGKQY
TRBV5-4	TRBJ2-7	ASSSGLAAYEQY
TRBV5-1	TRBJ2-1	ASSLTVSFNNEQF
TRBV10-3	TRBJ1-4	AISGTENEKLF
TRBV10-1	TRBJ2-7	ASSEAQGPYEQY
TRBV4-1	TRBJ1-4	ASSQGTVATNEKLF
TRBV15	TRBJ2-4	ATSRDRRLAGGGAKNIQY
TRBV25-1	TRBJ2-7	ASRPTGSYEQY
TRBV6-6	TRBJ2-5	ASTAIREQETQY
TRBV11-2	TRBJ2-1	ASSLGGLATILF
TRBV18	TRBJ2-7	ASSPTQRADLEQY
TRBV6-1	TRBJ1-3	AVPGSGNTIY
TRBV14	TRBJ2-1	ASSQSIPSLAGGPYNEQF
TRBV10-3	TRBJ2-5	AISESGSGNRETQY
TRBV6-1	TRBJ1-6	ASSESAPAGSPLH
TRBV6-5	TRBJ1-6	ASRPTAGTGSPLH
TRBV4-2	TRBJ1-1	ASSIGGDGTEAF
TRBV6-5	TRBJ2-7	ASSYSRSGRLYEQY
TRBV29-1	TRBJ1-1	SVRLTGDTEAF
TRBV6-6	TRBJ1-4	ASSSPGQGDEKLF
TRBV18	TRBJ2-3	ASSPPSTDTQY
TRBV11-3	TRBJ2-1	ASSLTSNEQF
TRBV19	TRBJ2-3	ASSIDPYRTGGLDTQY
TRBV19	TRBJ2-5	ASSTDSQETQY
TRBV19	TRBJ2-2	ASSIDPGLAGVRTGELF
TRBV6-1	TRBJ2-5	ASSELDPKGTQY
TRBV7-2	TRBJ1-1	ASSPGAANTEAF
TRBV19	TRBJ1-1	ASSLQGLNTEAF
TRBV18	TRBJ2-1	ASSNTGGPQF
TRBV10-1	TRBJ1-5	ASSENYQPQH
TRBV5-6	TRBJ2-7	ASSPGQGIEY
TRBV19	TRBJ2-7	ASSIFPRTKTYEQY
TRBV11-1	TRBJ2-1	ASSFRRGWGYNEQF
TRBV5-5	TRBJ2-3	ASSSNGGGTDTQY
TRBV14	TRBJ1-3	ASSHREGVGNTIY
TRBV5-1	TRBJ2-7	ASSLAGTRLSEQY
TRBV5-6	TRBJ1-3	ASSFEVTSKGNTIY
TRBV19	TRBJ1-2	ASSIDEKNGYT
TRBV29-1	TRBJ2-5	SVVAGIETQY